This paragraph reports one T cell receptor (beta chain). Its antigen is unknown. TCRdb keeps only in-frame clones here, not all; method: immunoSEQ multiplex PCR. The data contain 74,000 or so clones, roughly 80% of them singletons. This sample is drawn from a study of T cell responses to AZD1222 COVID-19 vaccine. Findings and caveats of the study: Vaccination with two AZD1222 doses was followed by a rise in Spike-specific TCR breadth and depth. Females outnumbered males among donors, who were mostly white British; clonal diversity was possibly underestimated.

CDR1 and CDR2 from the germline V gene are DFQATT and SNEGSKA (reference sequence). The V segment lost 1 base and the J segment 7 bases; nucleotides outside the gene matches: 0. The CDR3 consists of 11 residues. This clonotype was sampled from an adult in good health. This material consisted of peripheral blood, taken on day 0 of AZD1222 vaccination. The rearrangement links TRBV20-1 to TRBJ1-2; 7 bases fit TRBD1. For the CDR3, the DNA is TGCAGTGCTAGAGGACAGGGTGGCTACACCTTC. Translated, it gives CSARGQGGYTF.